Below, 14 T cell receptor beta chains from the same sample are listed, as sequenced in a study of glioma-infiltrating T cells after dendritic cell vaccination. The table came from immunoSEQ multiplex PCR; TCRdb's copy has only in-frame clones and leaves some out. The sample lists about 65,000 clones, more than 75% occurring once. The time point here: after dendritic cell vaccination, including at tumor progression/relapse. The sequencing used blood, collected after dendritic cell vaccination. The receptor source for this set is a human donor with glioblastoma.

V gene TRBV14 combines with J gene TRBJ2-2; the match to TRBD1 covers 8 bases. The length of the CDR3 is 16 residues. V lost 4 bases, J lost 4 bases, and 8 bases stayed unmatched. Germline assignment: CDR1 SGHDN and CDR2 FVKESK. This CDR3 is CASSRRTGGGTGELFF. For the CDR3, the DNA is TGTGCCAGCAGCCGACGAACAGGGGGAGGCACCGGGGAGCTGTTTTTT. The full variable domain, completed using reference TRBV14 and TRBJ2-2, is EAGVTQFPSHSVIEKGQTVTLRCDPISGHDNLYWYRRVMGKEIKFLLHFVKESKQDESGMPNNRFLAERTGGTYSTLKVQPAELEDSGVYFCASSRRTGGGTGELFFGEGSRLTVL.

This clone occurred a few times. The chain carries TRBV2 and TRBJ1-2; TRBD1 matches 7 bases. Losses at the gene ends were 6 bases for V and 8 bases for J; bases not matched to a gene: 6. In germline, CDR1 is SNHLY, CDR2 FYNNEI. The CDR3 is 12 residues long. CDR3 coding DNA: TGTGCCAGCAGGACGACAGGGATCGGCTACACCTTC. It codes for CASRTTGIGYTF.

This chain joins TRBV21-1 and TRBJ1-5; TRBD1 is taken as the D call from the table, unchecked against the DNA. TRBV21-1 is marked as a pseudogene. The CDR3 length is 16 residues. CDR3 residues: CASSKVTTQGNQPQHF. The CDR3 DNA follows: TGTGCCAGCAGCAAAGTGACGACACAGGGGAATCAGCCCCAGCATTTT.

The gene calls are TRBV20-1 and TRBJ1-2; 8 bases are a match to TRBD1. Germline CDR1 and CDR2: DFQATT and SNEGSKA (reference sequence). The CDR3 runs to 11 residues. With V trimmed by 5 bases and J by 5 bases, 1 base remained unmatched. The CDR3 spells CSAWTGYGYTF. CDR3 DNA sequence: TGCAGTGCTTGGACAGGGTATGGCTACACCTTC.

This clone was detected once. Here the CDR3 DNA reads TGCAGTGCTACTACAGGGCTTGAGCAGTTCTTC. Its protein product is CSATTGLEQFF. This sequence joins TRBV20-1 and TRBJ2-1; maybe TRBD1 (6 bases). The V end lost 4 bases, the J end lost 9 bases, and 10 bases lay between the germline ends. The CDR3 has 11 amino acids. The germline V gene encodes CDR1 DFQATT and CDR2 SNEGSKA (reference sequence).

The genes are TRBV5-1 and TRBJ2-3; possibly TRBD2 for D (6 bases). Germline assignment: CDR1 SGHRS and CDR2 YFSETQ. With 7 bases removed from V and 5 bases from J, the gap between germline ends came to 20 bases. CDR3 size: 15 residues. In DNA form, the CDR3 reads TGCGCCAGCGTACTACAAGGCGGGACTGGAGATACGCAGTATTTT. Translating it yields CASVLQGGTGDTQYF.

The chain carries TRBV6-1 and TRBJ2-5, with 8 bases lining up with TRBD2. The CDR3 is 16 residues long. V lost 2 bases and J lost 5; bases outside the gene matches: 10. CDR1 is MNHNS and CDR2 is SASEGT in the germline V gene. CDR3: CASSEFPAGVGETQYF. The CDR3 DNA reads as TGTGCCAGCAGTGAATTTCCAGCGGGAGTGGGGGAGACCCAGTACTTC.

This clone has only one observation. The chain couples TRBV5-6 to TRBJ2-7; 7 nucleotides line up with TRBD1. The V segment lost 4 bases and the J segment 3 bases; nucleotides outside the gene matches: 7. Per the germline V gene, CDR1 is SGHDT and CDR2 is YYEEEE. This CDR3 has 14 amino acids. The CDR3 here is CASSAGTVGYEQYF. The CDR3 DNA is TGTGCCAGCAGCGCCGGGACAGTTGGCTACGAGCAGTACTTC.

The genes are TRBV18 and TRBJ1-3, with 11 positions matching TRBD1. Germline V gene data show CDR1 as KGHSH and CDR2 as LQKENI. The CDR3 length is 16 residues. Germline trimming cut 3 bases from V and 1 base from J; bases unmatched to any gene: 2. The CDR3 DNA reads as TGTGCCAGCTCACCTGGGACAGGGGGATCTGGAAACACCATATATTTT. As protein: CASSPGTGGSGNTIYF.

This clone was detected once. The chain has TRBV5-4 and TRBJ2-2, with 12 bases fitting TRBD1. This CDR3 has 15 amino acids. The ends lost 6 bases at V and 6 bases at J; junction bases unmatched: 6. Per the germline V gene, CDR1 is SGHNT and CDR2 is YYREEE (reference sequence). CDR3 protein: CASTPGQGAPGELFF. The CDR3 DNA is TGTGCCAGCACCCCGGGACAGGGGGCTCCCGGGGAGCTGTTTTTT.

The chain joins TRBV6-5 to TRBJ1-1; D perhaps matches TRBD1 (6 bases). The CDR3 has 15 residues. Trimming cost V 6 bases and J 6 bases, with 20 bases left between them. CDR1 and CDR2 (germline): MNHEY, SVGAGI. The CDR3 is CASRNSGGQRPEAFF. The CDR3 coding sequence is TGTGCCAGCAGAAACTCGGGGGGCCAACGGCCTGAAGCTTTCTTT.

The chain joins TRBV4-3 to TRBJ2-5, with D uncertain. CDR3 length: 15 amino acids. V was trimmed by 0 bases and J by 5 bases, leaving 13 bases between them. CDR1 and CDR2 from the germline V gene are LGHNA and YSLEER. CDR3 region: CASSQDGQDWETQYF. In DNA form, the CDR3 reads TGCGCCAGCAGCCAAGATGGGCAGGATTGGGAGACCCAGTACTTC.

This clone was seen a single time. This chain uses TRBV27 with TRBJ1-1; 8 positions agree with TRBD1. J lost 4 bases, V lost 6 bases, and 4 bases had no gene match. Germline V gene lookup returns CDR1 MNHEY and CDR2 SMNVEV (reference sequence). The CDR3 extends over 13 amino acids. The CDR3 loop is CASRLTGGTEAFF. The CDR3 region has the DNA TGTGCCAGCAGGCTAACAGGGGGCACTGAAGCTTTCTTT.

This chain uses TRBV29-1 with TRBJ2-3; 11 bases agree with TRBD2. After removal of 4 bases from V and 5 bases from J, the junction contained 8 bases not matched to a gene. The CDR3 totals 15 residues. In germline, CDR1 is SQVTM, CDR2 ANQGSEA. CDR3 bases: TGCAGCGTTGGTAGCGGGGGGGCCGGTGGAGATACGCAGTATTTT. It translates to CSVGSGGAGGDTQYF.